This T cell receptor (beta chain) was found in a study of blood T cell repertoires in COVID-19. TCRdb's table, derived via immunoSEQ multiplex PCR, lists solely in-frame clones and lacks some. The data hold hundreds of thousands of clones, with under 95% observed a single time. This CDR3 has 15 residues. The junction had 2 bases not matched to a gene; V was cut back by 4 bases and J by 4 bases. Germline V gene data show CDR1 as SGHDT and CDR2 as YYEEEE. The age range of participants was about 18 to 95 years, with residence in 20 to 25 US areas. The specimen was PBMCs or T cells enriched from blood (not recorded which). V is TRBV5-6 and J is TRBJ2-3; TRBD2 matches at 14 bases. This TCR was recovered from a woman under 30 who had recovered from COVID-19. DNA of the CDR3: TGTGCCAGCAGCCCGGGACTAGCGGGAGCAGATACGCAGTATTTT. Its translation: CASSPGLAGADTQYF.